The T cell receptor (beta chain) under discussion was sequenced for a study of technical replicates of blood from a handful of donors. Assay: immunoSEQ multiplex PCR; the TCRdb copy retains only in-frame clones and omits some. Counted here are under 80,000 clones, more than 90% occurring once; the ten biggest clones make up about 0.4%. The TCR sequence derives from a human donor in good health. Some clones in this sample may be carry-over from other donors' samples. Sequencing input: T cells isolated from PBMCs.

CDR3 sequence (DNA): TGTGCCAGCAGCTCAGAACAGGGGATCGGGTATGGCTACACCTTC. Protein sequence: CASSSEQGIGYGYTF. The V gene is TRBV5-4, the J gene TRBJ1-2; 7 bases agree with TRBD1. Unmatched junction bases numbered 10, after V lost 3 bases and J lost 5 bases. CDR3 size: 15 residues. Germline-derived CDR1 and CDR2 are SGHNT and YYREEE (reference sequence).